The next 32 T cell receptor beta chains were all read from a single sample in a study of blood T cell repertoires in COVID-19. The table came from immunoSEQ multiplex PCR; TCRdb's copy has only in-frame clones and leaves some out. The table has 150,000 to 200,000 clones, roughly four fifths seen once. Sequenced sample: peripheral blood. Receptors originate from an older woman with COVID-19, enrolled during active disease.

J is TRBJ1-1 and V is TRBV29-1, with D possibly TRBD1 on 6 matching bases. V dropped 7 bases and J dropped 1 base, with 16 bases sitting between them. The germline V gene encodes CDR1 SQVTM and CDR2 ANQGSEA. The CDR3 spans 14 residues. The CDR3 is CSGRTAPSNTEAFF. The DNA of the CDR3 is TGCAGCGGGAGGACAGCCCCATCGAACACTGAAGCTTTCTTT. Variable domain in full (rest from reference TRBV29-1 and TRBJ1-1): SAVISQKPSRDICQRGTSLTIQCQVDSQVTMMFWYRQQPGQSLTLIATANQGSEATYESGFVIDKFPISRPNLTFSTLTVSNMSPEDSSIYLCSGRTAPSNTEAFFGQGTRLTVV.

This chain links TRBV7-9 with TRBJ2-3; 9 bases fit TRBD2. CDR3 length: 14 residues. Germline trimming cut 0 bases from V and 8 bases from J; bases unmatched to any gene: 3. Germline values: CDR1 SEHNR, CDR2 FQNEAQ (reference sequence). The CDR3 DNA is TGTGCCAGCAGCTTAGCCGGGACTAGCAGTACGCAGTATTTT. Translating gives CASSLAGTSSTQYF.

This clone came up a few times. CDR3 region: CASSLGTSGSVDTQYF. The CDR3 DNA sequence: TGTGCCAGCAGCTTAGGGACTAGCGGGAGTGTAGATACGCAGTATTTT. The chain carries TRBV7-2 and TRBJ2-3; 13 bases align to TRBD2. Losses at the gene ends were 1 base for V and 5 bases for J; bases not matched to a gene: 3. The CDR3 has 16 amino acids. Germline assignment: CDR1 SGHTA and CDR2 FQGNSA.

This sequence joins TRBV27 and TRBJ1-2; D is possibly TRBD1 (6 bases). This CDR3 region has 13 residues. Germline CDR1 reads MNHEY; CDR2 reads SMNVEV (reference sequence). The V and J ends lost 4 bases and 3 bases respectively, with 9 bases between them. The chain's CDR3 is CASSSTGDYGYTF. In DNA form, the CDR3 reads TGTGCCAGCAGTTCGACAGGAGACTATGGCTACACCTTC.

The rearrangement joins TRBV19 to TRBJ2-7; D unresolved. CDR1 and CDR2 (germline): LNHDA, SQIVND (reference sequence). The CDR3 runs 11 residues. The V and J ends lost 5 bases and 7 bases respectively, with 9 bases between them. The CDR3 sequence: CASSSRLEQYF. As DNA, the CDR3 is TGTGCCAGTAGTTCACGACTTGAGCAGTACTTC. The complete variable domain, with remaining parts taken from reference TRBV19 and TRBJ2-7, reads DGGITQSPKYLFRKEGQNVTLSCEQNLNHDAMYWYRQDPGQGLRLIYYSQIVNDFQKGDIAEGYSVSREKKESFPLTVTSAQKNPTAFYLCASSSRLEQYFGPGTRLTVT.

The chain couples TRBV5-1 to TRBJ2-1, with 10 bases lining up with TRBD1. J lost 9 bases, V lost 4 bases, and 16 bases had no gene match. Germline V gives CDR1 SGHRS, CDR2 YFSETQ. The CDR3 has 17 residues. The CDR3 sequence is CASSALIGTGDLGEQFF. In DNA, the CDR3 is TGCGCCAGCAGCGCCCTTATCGGGACAGGGGACCTAGGTGAGCAGTTCTTC. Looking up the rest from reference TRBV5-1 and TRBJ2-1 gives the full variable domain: KAGVTQTPRYLIKTRGQQVTLSCSPISGHRSVSWYQQTPGQGLQFLFEYFSETQRNKGNFPGRFSGRQFSNSRSEMNVSTLELGDSALYLCASSALIGTGDLGEQFFGPGTRLTVL.

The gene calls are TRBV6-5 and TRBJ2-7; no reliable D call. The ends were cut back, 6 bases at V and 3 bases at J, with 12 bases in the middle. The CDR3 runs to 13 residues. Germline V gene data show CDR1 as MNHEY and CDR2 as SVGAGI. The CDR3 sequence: CASRGSMDYEQYF. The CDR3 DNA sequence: TGTGCCAGCAGGGGTAGCATGGACTACGAGCAGTACTTC.

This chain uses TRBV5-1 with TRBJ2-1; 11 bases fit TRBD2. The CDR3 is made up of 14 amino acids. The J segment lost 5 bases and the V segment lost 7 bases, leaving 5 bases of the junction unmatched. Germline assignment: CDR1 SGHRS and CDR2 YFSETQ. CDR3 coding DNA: TGCGCCAGCGGGGCTAGCGGGGGGAACAATGAGCAGTTCTTC. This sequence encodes CASGASGGNNEQFF. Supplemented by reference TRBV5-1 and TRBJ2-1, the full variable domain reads KAGVTQTPRYLIKTRGQQVTLSCSPISGHRSVSWYQQTPGQGLQFLFEYFSETQRNKGNFPGRFSGRQFSNSRSEMNVSTLELGDSALYLCASGASGGNNEQFFGPGTRLTVL.

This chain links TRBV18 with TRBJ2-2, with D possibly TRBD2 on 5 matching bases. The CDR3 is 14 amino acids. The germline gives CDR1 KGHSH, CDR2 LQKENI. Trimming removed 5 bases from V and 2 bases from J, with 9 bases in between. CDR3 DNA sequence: TGTGCCAGCTCATCCGGGATTAACACCGGGGAGCTGTTTTTT. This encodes CASSSGINTGELFF.

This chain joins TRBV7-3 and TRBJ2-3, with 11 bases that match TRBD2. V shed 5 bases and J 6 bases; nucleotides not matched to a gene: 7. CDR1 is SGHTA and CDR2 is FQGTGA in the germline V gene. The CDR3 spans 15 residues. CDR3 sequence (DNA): TGTGCCAGCAGCACGGGACTAGCGGAGGGGGATACGCAGTATTTT. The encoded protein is CASSTGLAEGDTQYF. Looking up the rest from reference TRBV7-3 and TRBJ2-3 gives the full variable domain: GAGVSQTPSNKVTEKGKYVELRCDPISGHTALYWYRQSLGQGPEFLIYFQGTGAADDSGLPNDRFFAVRPEGSVSTLKIQRTERGDSAVYLCASSTGLAEGDTQYFGPGTRLTVL.

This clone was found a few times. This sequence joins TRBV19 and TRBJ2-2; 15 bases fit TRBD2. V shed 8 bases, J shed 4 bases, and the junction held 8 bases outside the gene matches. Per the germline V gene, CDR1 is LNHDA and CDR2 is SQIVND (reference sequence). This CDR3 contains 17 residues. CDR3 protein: CASDGTSGRFGTGELFF. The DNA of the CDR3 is TGTGCCAGTGATGGGACTAGCGGGAGGTTTGGCACCGGGGAGCTGTTTTTT.

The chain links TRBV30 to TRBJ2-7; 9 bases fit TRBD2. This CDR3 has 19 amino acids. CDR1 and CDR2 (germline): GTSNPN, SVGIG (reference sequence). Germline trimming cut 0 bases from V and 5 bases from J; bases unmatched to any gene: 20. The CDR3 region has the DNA TGTGCCTGGAGTGTACTCGGGGGCGGCGGGAGGGCCCTTTTAGACGAGCAGTACTTC. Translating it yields CAWSVLGGGGRALLDEQYF.

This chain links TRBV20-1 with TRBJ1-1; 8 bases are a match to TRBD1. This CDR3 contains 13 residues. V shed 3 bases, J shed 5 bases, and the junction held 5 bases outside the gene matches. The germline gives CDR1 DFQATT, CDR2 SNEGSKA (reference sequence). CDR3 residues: CSASPQGVTEAFF. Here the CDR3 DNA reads TGCAGTGCTAGTCCACAGGGGGTAACTGAAGCTTTCTTT.

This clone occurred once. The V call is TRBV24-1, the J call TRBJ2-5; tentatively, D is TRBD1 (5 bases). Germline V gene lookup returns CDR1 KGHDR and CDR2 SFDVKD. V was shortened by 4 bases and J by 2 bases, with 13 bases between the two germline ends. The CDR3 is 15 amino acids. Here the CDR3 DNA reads TGTGCCACCAGTGACCCACCCACAGGACAAGAGACCCAGTACTTC. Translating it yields CATSDPPTGQETQYF.

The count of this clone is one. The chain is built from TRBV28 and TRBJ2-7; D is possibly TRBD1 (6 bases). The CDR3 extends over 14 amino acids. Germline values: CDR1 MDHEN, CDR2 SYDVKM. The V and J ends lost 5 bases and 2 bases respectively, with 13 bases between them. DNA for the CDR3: TGTGCCAGCAGTCTCAGGGGACCGGCCTACGAGCAGTACTTC. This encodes CASSLRGPAYEQYF.

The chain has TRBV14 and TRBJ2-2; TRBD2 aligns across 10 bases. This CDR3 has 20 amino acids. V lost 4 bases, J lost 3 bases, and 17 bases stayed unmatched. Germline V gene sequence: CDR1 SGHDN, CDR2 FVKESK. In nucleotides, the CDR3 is TGTGCCAGCAGCCGCAAGGCGAGGGCTAGCGGGAGACAAGACACCGGGGAGCTGTTTTTT. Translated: CASSRKARASGRQDTGELFF.

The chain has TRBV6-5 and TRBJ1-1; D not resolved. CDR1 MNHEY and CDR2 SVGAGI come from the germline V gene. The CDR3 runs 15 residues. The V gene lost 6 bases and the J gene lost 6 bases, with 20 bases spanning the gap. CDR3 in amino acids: CASRTGGVLGSEAFF. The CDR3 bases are TGTGCCAGCAGGACTGGAGGAGTTCTGGGCTCTGAAGCTTTCTTT.

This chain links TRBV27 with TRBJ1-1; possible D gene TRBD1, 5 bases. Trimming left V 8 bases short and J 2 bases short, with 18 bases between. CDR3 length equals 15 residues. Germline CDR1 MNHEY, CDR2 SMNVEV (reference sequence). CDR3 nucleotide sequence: TGTGCCAGCCGCCCTGGGGCTTTACTAAACACTGAAGCTTTCTTT. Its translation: CASRPGALLNTEAFF.

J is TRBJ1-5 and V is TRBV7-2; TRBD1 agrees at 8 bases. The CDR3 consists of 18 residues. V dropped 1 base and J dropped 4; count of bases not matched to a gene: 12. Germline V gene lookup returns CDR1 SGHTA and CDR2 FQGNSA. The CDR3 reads CASSLGGETGERNQPQHF. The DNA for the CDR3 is TGTGCCAGCAGCTTAGGGGGGGAGACAGGGGAACGGAATCAGCCCCAGCATTTT.

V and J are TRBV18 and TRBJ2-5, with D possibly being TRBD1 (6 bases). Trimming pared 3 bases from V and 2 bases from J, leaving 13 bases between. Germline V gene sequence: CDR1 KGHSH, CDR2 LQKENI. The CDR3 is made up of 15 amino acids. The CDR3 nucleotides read TGTGCCAGCTCACCGCTACAGGGACGACAAGAGACCCAGTACTTC. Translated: CASSPLQGRQETQYF.

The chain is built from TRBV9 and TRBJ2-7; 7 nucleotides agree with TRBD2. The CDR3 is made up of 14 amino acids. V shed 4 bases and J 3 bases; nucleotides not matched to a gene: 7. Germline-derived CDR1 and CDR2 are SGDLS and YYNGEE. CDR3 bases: TGTGCCAGCAGCCGAGCGGGACCCGACTACGAGCAGTACTTC. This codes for CASSRAGPDYEQYF.

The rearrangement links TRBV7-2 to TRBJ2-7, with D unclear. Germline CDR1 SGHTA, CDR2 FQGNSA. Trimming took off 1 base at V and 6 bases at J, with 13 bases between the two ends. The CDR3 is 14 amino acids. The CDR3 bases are TGTGCCAGCAGCTTAGAACACAGAGTCCCCGAGCAGTACTTC. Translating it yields CASSLEHRVPEQYF.

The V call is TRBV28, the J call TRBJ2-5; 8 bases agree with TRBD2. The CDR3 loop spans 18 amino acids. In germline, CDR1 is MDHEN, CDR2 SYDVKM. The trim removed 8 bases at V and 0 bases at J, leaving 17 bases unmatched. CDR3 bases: TGTGCCAGCCCCCCTCGGGGGGGGCGCGGATTGGACCAAGAGACCCAGTACTTC. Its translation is CASPPRGGRGLDQETQYF.

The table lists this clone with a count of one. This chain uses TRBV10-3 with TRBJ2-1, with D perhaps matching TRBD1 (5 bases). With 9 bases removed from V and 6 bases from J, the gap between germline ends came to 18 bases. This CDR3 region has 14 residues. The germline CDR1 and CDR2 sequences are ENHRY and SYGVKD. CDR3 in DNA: TGTGCCATAACAAATTCCTACAGGAGCAATGAGCAGTTCTTC. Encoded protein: CAITNSYRSNEQFF.

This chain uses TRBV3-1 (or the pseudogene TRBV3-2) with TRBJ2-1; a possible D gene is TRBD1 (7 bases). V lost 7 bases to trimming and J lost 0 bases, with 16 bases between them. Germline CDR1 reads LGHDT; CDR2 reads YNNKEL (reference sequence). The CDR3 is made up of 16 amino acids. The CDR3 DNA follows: TGTGCCAGCACCAGGGGGGTCGATAGCTCCTACAATGAGCAGTTCTTC. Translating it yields CASTRGVDSSYNEQFF.

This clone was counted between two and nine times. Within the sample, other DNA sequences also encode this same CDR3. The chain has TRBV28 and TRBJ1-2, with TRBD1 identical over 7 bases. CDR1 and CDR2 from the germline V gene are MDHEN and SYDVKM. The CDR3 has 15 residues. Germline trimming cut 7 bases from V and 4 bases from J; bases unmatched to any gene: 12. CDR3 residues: CASTLGGGAPYGYTF. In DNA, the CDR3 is TGTGCCAGCACCCTTGGAGGGGGCGCCCCCTATGGCTACACCTTC.

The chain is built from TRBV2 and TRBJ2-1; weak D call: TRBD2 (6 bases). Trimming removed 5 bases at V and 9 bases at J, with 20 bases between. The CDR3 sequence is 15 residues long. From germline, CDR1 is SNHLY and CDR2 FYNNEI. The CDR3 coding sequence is TGTGCCAGCAGTCCCCTGGGGGGAACAAGGTCTGAGCAGTTCTTC. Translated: CASSPLGGTRSEQFF.

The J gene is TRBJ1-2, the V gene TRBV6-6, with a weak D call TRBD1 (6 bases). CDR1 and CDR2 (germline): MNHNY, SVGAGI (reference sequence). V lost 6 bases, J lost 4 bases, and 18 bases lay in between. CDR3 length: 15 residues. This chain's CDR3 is CASRETGGPGYGYTF. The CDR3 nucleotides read TGTGCCAGCAGGGAGACGGGGGGCCCGGGCTATGGCTACACCTTC.

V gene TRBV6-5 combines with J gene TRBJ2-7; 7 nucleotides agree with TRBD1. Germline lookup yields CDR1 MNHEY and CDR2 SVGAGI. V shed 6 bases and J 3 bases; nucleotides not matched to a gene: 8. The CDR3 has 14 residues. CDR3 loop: CASSNRGFHYEQYF. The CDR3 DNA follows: TGTGCCAGCAGCAACAGGGGCTTTCACTACGAGCAGTACTTC.

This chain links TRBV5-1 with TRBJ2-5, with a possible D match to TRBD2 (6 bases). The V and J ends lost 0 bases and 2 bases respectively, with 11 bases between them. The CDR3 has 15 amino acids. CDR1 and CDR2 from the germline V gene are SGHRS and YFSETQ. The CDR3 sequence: CASSLVGSRQETQYF. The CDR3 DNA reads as TGCGCCAGCAGCTTGGTCGGGAGTCGTCAAGAGACCCAGTACTTC.

The CDR3 DNA reads TGTGCCAGCAGTTTTGCACAGGGAGAGACCCAGTACTTC. Translation: CASSFAQGETQYF. This sequence joins TRBV12-3 or TRBV12-4 and TRBJ2-5, with D perhaps matching TRBD1 (6 bases). Between the trimmed V and J ends, which lost 3 bases and 4 bases, there was a span of 9 bases. The CDR3 contains 13 residues.

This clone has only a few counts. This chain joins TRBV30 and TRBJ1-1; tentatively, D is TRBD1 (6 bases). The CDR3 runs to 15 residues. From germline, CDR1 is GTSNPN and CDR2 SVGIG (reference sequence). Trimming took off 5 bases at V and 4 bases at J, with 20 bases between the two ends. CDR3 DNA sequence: TGTGCCTGGGCTAACCGAGGGGGTCTTGGCACTGAAGCTTTCTTT. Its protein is CAWANRGGLGTEAFF.